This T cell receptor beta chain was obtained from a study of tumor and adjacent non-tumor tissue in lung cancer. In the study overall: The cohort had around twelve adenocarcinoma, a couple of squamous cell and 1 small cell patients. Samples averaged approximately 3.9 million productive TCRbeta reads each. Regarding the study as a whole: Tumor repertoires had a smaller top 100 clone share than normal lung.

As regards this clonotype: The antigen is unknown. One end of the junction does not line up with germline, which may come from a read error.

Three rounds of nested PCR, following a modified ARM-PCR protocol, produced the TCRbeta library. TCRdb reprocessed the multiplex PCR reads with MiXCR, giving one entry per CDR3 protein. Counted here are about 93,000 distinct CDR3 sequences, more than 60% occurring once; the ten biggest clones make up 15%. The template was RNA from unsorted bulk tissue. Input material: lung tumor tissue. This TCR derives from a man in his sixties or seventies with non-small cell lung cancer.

The CDR3 sequence: CASSSPKGRGGSEASVLTF. CDR3 nucleotides: TGTGCCAGCAGCTCCCCGAAGGGAAGAGGGGGCTCTGAGGCCAGCGTCCTGACTTTC. The chain has TRBV11-2 and TRBJ2-6; 7 nucleotides agree with TRBD1. This CDR3 spans 19 amino acids. From germline, CDR1 is SGHAT and CDR2 FQNNGV.